The following is a T cell receptor (beta chain) sequence with its context. The data stem from a study of blood T cell repertoires in COVID-19. Profiled with immunoSEQ multiplex PCR; TCRdb holds only in-frame clones, not every one. The table records approximately 210,000 clones, 76% of them present only once. This CDR3 has 15 residues. CDR1 KGHSH and CDR2 LQKENI come from the germline V gene. Trimming removed 5 bases from V and 5 bases from J; junction bases left unmatched: 10. The J gene is TRBJ1-1, the V gene TRBV18; TRBD1 agrees at 8 bases. The sequence was collected from a woman between 50 and 59 years old with acute COVID-19. Material: PBMCs or T cells enriched from blood (not recorded which). The CDR3 DNA follows: TGTGCCAGCTCATCCGACTCAGGGGGCAGGACTGAAGCTTTCTTT. Amino acid sequence: CASSSDSGGRTEAFF.